Following are 15 T cell receptor beta chains from one sample sequenced in a study of blood T cells in healthy people across ages (dated by TCRdb to 2015 to 2017). Library preparation employed 5' RACE. The reads were generated on an Illumina HiSeq 2500. A second PCR of roughly 7 to 11 cycles was performed with a sample-barcoded 5' primer and a J-beta primer mix. TCRdb handled the public reads itself, with Q25 trimming in fastp and clone calling in MiXCR, and kept productive beta chains. Merged by CDR3 protein, the rows form single entries marked with the most common genes and DNA. This sample holds 1.4 million or so distinct CDR3 sequences; approximately 42% were observed only once. The ten top clones hold over 3.5% of the sample. Sequencing used blood. Every receptor here comes from a woman aged 18-30 years in good health.

This CDR3 reads CASSSKTGAFWNEQFF. The CDR3 DNA sequence: TGTGCCAGCAGCTCAAAGACAGGTGCTTTTTGGAATGAGCAGTTCTTC. This rearrangement joins TRBV7-9 to TRBJ2-1; D is perhaps TRBD1 (6 bases). Between the trimmed V and J ends, which lost 4 bases and 7 bases, there was a span of 20 bases. The germline V gene has CDR1 SEHNR and CDR2 FQNEAQ (reference sequence). This CDR3 is 16 amino acids long.

This clonotype was observed a few times. This chain connects TRBV25-1 to TRBJ2-1; D is perhaps TRBD2 (7 bases). V gave up 2 bases and J gave up 7 bases, with 15 bases separating them. The germline V gene has CDR1 MGHDK and CDR2 SYGVNS. The CDR3 loop spans 15 amino acids. The CDR3, as DNA: TGTGCCAGCAGTGAACTGCTAGGGGGGGGAAATGAGCAGTTCTTC. Translation: CASSELLGGGNEQFF.

This clonotype was observed a handful of times. The chain has TRBV5-1 and TRBJ1-1; D is perhaps TRBD1 (5 bases). Trimming cost V 0 bases and J 7 bases, with 10 bases left between them. Germline V gene lookup returns CDR1 SGHRS and CDR2 YFSETQ. The CDR3 extends over 13 amino acids. The CDR3 loop reads CASSLAVGGEAFF. CDR3 sequence (DNA): TGCGCCAGCAGCTTGGCCGTGGGGGGTGAAGCTTTCTTT.

This clonotype was found many times. The chain couples TRBV7-2 to TRBJ2-7; tentatively, D is TRBD2 (5 bases). V was trimmed by 0 bases and J by 3 bases, leaving 9 bases between them. This CDR3 has 14 amino acids. Germline CDR1 is SGHTA and CDR2 is FQGNSA. The CDR3 is CASSLAAGGYEQYF. The DNA for the CDR3 is TGTGCCAGCAGCTTAGCTGCCGGAGGCTACGAGCAGTACTTC.

The J gene is TRBJ2-2, the V gene TRBV2; D is uncertain. Trimming removed 8 bases from V and 1 base from J, with 8 bases in between. CDR3 size: 13 residues. CDR1 SNHLY and CDR2 FYNNEI come from the germline V gene. CDR3 in amino acids: CASHEQNTGELFF. CDR3 nucleotides: TGTGCCAGCCATGAACAGAACACCGGGGAGCTGTTTTTT.

The J gene is TRBJ1-1, the V gene TRBV29-1; D remains ambiguous. V was clipped by 8 bases and J by 3 bases, with 22 bases between them. Germline V gives CDR1 SQVTM, CDR2 ANQGSEA. The CDR3 length is 15 residues. The CDR3 DNA reads TGCAGCCCAACTGTTTGGGATTATAGGGACACTGAAGCTTTCTTT. Translating gives CSPTVWDYRDTEAFF.

A word on this clonotype: At one of its ends the junction is not consistent with the germline gene, which may arise from a read error. The chain links TRBV7-2 to TRBJ2-7; D not certain. Germline V gene lookup returns CDR1 SGHTA and CDR2 FQGNSA. This CDR3 is built from 13 residues. The CDR3 region is CASCLGRTETQYF. For the CDR3, the DNA is TGTGCCAGCTGCTTGGGCCGGACCGAGACCCAATACTTC.

The rearrangement links TRBV20-1 to TRBJ2-1; D is perhaps TRBD1 (5 bases). The CDR3 length is 16 residues. V lost 0 bases and J lost 0, with 12 bases in between. Germline loops: CDR1 DFQATT, CDR2 SNEGSKA (reference sequence). The CDR3 region is CSAREGAASSYNEQFF. CDR3 coding DNA: TGCAGTGCTAGAGAAGGGGCTGCCAGCTCCTACAATGAGCAGTTCTTC.

In this sample, this clonotype turned up a few times. V is TRBV4-3 and J is TRBJ2-3, with TRBD2 as a possible D gene (6 bases). V was trimmed by 0 bases and J by 2 bases, leaving 12 bases between them. Germline V gives CDR1 LGHNA, CDR2 YSLEER. CDR3 size: 16 residues. CDR3: CASSQDHSGFTDTQYF. The CDR3 DNA sequence: TGCGCCAGCAGCCAAGATCATAGCGGCTTCACAGATACGCAGTATTTT.

The chain couples TRBV4-3 to TRBJ1-2; D gene ambiguous. The CDR3 contains 11 residues. The germline V and J ends were trimmed by 4 bases and 10 bases, with 10 bases remaining between them. Per the germline V gene, CDR1 is LGHNA and CDR2 is YSLEER. CDR3 residues: CASSRLGFYTF. The DNA of the CDR3 is TGCGCCAGCAGCCGGTTAGGGTTCTACACCTTC.

This clonotype was counted once. The junction differs from germline at one of its ends, possibly a read error. The rearrangement joins TRBV29-1 to TRBJ2-5; either TRBD1 or TRBD2 may supply D (6 bases each). The CDR3 covers 12 residues. Germline CDR1 SQVTM, CDR2 ANQGSEA. The CDR3 DNA reads as TGCAGCACCCTGGGGGGCCAAGGGACCCAGTACTTC. Encoded protein: CSTLGGQGTQYF.

V gene TRBV11-2 combines with J gene TRBJ2-7; TRBD2 is a possible D gene (6 bases). V lost 1 base, J lost 2 bases, and 24 bases lay in between. The CDR3 extends over 19 amino acids. Germline CDR1 is SGHAT and CDR2 is FQNNGV. In DNA, the CDR3 is TGTGCCAGCAGCTTAGCGTCTGGCCCCTACAGAGGAGGGGCCTACGAGCAGTACTTC. Translation gives CASSLASGPYRGGAYEQYF. The full variable domain, with the rest looked up from reference TRBV11-2 and TRBJ2-7, is EAGVAQSPRYKIIEKRQSVAFWCNPISGHATLYWYQQILGQGPKLLIQFQNNGVVDDSQLPKDRFSAERLKGVDSTLKIQPAKLEDSAVYLCASSLASGPYRGGAYEQYFGPGTRLTVT.

The chain carries TRBV6-6 and TRBJ1-1; the D is unclear. V lost 8 bases and J 3 bases, leaving 16 bases between the germline ends. CDR3 length: 14 amino acids. Germline CDR1 MNHNY, CDR2 SVGAGI (reference sequence). The CDR3 reads CASGSVPGDTEAFF. In DNA form, the CDR3 reads TGTGCCAGCGGATCTGTTCCCGGGGACACTGAAGCTTTCTTT.

As DNA, the CDR3 is TGTGCCAGCAGCTTTCTACTAGCGGAAGAGACCCAGTACTTC. Translated: CASSFLLAEETQYF. V usage is TRBV11-2 and J usage is TRBJ2-5; TRBD2 aligns across 8 bases. The CDR3 spans 14 residues. Trimming cost V 3 bases and J 3 bases; bases outside gene matches: 3. Germline assignment: CDR1 SGHAT and CDR2 FQNNGV.

This clonotype has only a few counts. This chain uses TRBV5-1 with TRBJ2-7, with D tentatively TRBD1 (5 bases). Trimming took off 9 bases at V and 0 bases at J, with 16 bases between the two ends. CDR1 SGHRS and CDR2 YFSETQ come from the germline V gene. CDR3 length: 14 residues. CDR3: CATQEGENSYEQYF. CDR3 sequence (DNA): TGCGCCACCCAAGAAGGGGAAAACTCCTACGAGCAGTACTTC.